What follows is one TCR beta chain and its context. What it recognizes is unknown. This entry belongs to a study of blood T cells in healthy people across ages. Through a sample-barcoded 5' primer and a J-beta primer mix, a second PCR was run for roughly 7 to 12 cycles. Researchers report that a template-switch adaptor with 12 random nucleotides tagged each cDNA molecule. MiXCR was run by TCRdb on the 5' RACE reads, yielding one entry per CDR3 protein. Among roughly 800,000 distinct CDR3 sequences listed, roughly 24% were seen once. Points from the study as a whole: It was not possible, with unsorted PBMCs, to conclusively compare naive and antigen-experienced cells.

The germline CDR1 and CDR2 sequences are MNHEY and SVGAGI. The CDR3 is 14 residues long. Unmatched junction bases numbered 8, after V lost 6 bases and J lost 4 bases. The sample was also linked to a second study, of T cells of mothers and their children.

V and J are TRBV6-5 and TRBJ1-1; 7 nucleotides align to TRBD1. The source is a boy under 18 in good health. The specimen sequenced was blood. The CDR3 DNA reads TGTGCCAGCAGACTGACAGGGTCGGGCACTGAAGCTTTCTTT. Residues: CASRLTGSGTEAFF.